The clone carrying this T cell receptor (beta chain) has a single count. The antigen is not known. This sample was taken from a study of radiation and T cells in renal cell carcinoma. About the study: Nephrectomy followed 15 Gy stereotactic body radiation by 4 weeks. Study-wide findings and caveats: From baseline, blood top tumor clonotypes peaked at 2 weeks post-radiation. Without pretreatment biopsies, baseline tumor clonotype presence was undetermined.

The CDR3 covers 16 residues. CDR1 and CDR2 (germline): ENHRY, SYGVKD. With V trimmed by 0 bases and J by 2 bases, 2 bases remained unmatched. Produced via immunoSEQ multiplex PCR; TCRdb's table is partial and in-frame only. Of about 140,000 clones in the sample, over 65% were seen once. The time point is: baseline pretreatment blood. Treatment here: 15 Gy SBRT to primary tumor, nephrectomy 4 weeks later. Serial blood draws occurred at baseline and 2 and 4 weeks post-SBRT. The rearrangement joins TRBV10-3 to TRBJ2-2, with 8 bases aligning to TRBD1. The sequences come from blood, collected from a patient whose treatment included radiotherapy and nephrectomy. The TCR comes from a woman in her 50s with renal cell carcinoma. CDR3 residues: CAISESQGVNTGELFF. Written as DNA, the CDR3 is TGTGCCATCAGTGAGTCACAGGGGGTAAACACCGGGGAGCTGTTTTTT.